These T cell receptor beta chains were read from a single sample in a study of monozygotic twins with inflammatory bowel disease. TCRdb reprocessed the 5' RACE reads and reports one entry per CDR3 protein, with no DNA. The specimen's table records approximately 330,000 distinct CDR3 sequences. The sequencing sample was made of blood. The receptor set was obtained from a human donor with ulcerative colitis or Crohn's disease, or a healthy co-twin of an affected twin (not recorded which). The CDR3 runs from the conserved cysteine through the conserved F or W.

CDR3aa: CASSLNSGSGNTIYF
v_gene: TRBV5-4
j_gene: TRBJ1-3

CDR3aa: CASSRTGTGNTIYF
v_gene: TRBV9
j_gene: TRBJ1-3

CDR3aa: CAISEAPWEQYF
v_gene: TRBV10-3
j_gene: TRBJ2-7

CDR3aa: CSVEQTNTEAFF
v_gene: TRBV29-1
j_gene: TRBJ1-1

CDR3aa: CASSLGTGNYQPQHF
v_gene: TRBV5-5
j_gene: TRBJ1-5

CDR3aa: CASIPGGGQGGTGANVLTF
v_gene: TRBV6-1
j_gene: TRBJ2-6

CDR3aa: CASRRWGGPMNTEAFF
v_gene: TRBV27
j_gene: TRBJ1-1

CDR3aa: CASSPMVGELFF
v_gene: TRBV18
j_gene: TRBJ2-2

CDR3aa: CATSIAGENYNEQFF
v_gene: TRBV24-1
j_gene: TRBJ2-1

CDR3aa: CSASLPSGRDYEQYF
v_gene: TRBV20-1
j_gene: TRBJ2-7

CDR3aa: CASSLAMGAGANVLTF
v_gene: TRBV5-4
j_gene: TRBJ2-6

CDR3aa: CASSRQGAVRTEAFF
v_gene: TRBV19
j_gene: TRBJ1-1

CDR3aa: CASSSAGGLTDTQYF
v_gene: TRBV9
j_gene: TRBJ2-3

CDR3aa: CASSRDAANYGYTF
v_gene: TRBV5-1
j_gene: TRBJ1-2

CDR3aa: CASSSYLGTMENTGELFF
v_gene: TRBV11-1
j_gene: TRBJ2-2

CDR3aa: CASRPRGGEGNEQFF
v_gene: TRBV7-9
j_gene: TRBJ2-1

CDR3aa: CASSARDPGGNTIYF
v_gene: TRBV2
j_gene: TRBJ1-3

CDR3aa: CAISESMIAGEDETQYF
v_gene: TRBV10-3
j_gene: TRBJ2-5

CDR3aa: CSANSARPNYGYTF
v_gene: TRBV20-1
j_gene: TRBJ1-2

CDR3aa: CASRRTEYNSPLHF
v_gene: TRBV12-3/TRBV12-4
j_gene: TRBJ1-6

CDR3aa: CASSPEAEEGEQYF
v_gene: TRBV5-1
j_gene: TRBJ2-7

CDR3aa: CASSQVIGPSWQDQPQHF
v_gene: TRBV4-1
j_gene: TRBJ1-5

CDR3aa: CASSLPGMGYEQYF
v_gene: TRBV7-6
j_gene: TRBJ2-7

CDR3aa: CASSVETGTEAFF
v_gene: TRBV11-3
j_gene: TRBJ1-1

CDR3aa: CASSSGQVGTDTQYF
v_gene: TRBV11-2
j_gene: TRBJ2-3

CDR3aa: CASRGQAHTTTYEQYF
v_gene: TRBV28
j_gene: TRBJ2-7

CDR3aa: CASSVSQGGNEQFF
v_gene: TRBV2
j_gene: TRBJ2-1

CDR3aa: CASSDRDNTEAFF
v_gene: TRBV6-4
j_gene: TRBJ1-1

CDR3aa: CASSDRAPFPSEQYF
v_gene: TRBV6-1
j_gene: TRBJ2-7

CDR3aa: CSSLRGSDEKLFF
v_gene: TRBV29-1
j_gene: TRBJ1-4

CDR3aa: CASSPQEAGQYF
v_gene: TRBV28
j_gene: TRBJ2-7

CDR3aa: CASSDTRGGYTF
v_gene: TRBV9
j_gene: TRBJ1-2

CDR3aa: CASSLVGGAGHNEQFF
v_gene: TRBV7-2
j_gene: TRBJ2-1

CDR3aa: CASSLVLAGSYEQYF
v_gene: TRBV5-1
j_gene: TRBJ2-7

CDR3aa: CVSREDRYGMSPGNTIYF
v_gene: TRBV12-3/TRBV12-4
j_gene: TRBJ1-3

CDR3aa: CASSPPRGTGTDTQYF
v_gene: TRBV18
j_gene: TRBJ2-3

CDR3aa: CASSHTSDQETQYF
v_gene: TRBV12-3/TRBV12-4
j_gene: TRBJ2-5

CDR3aa: CASSSSGTTNYGYTF
v_gene: TRBV27
j_gene: TRBJ1-2

CDR3aa: CSALTYLQGAGNTEAFF
v_gene: TRBV20-1
j_gene: TRBJ1-1

CDR3aa: CASSDEGGGTGELFF
v_gene: TRBV6-4
j_gene: TRBJ2-2

CDR3aa: CASSTGMMNTEAFF
v_gene: TRBV19
j_gene: TRBJ1-1

CDR3aa: CASSFDRDFSSGYTF
v_gene: TRBV7-9
j_gene: TRBJ1-2

CDR3aa: CSVAWGTSEGAQYF
v_gene: TRBV29-1
j_gene: TRBJ2-5